This TCR beta chain appears in the sequencing data of a study of blood T cell repertoires in COVID-19. Methods used by the authors: Amplification with reference gene primers provided the estimates of nucleated cell counts. Using immunoSEQ multiplex PCR, the repertoire was profiled, and TCRdb retains in-frame clones only, with some absent. That table gives V, J and clone size, and the DNA gave D and trimming. The sample includes some 350,000 clones, around 87% of them seen just once. Trimming took 7 bases from V and 8 from J; bases not matched to a gene: 9. This CDR3 contains 13 residues. Germline CDR1 and CDR2: SGHRS and YFSETQ.

Source material: peripheral blood. The sequence was collected from a woman between 45 and 60 years old with COVID-19, enrolled during active disease. This rearrangement joins TRBV5-1 to TRBJ1-2; 9 positions match TRBD1. CDR3 sequence (DNA): TGCGCCAGCCGCCCGGGACAGGGCCCCGGCTACACCTTC. It codes for CASRPGQGPGYTF.